The 6 T cell receptor beta chains presented below share a single source sample, sequenced in a study of shared clonotypes between healthy human individuals (dated by TCRdb to the early 2020s). To prepare the library, the immunoSEQ multiplex PCR assay was applied. The table was pulled from immuneACCESS by TCRdb, which kept in-frame rearrangements only. Such tables lose some clones; where checked, under half of the loss comes from unresolved V genes, and the rest has no known cause. The sample has over 700,000 clones on record, just under 75% of them singletons. The ten largest make up over 1.5% of the sample. Sequenced sample: memory CD4+ T cells sorted from blood. Per the publication, the cell subset or site label means: CD45RA-negative fraction. These receptors were taken from a woman aged 25 to 45 in good health.

The rearrangement uses TRBV2 and TRBJ2-1; possible D gene TRBD2, 6 bases. The germline CDR1 and CDR2 sequences are SNHLY and FYNNEI. The V and J ends lost 3 bases and 4 bases respectively, with 13 bases between them. CDR3 length: 15 residues. CDR3 amino acids: CASSELLASYNEQFF. DNA of the CDR3: TGTGCCAGCAGTGAGTTGCTAGCGAGTTACAATGAGCAGTTCTTC.

Concerning this clone itself: Other DNA sequences in the same sample also yield this CDR3. V is TRBV2 and J is TRBJ2-3; D call uncertain. The germline gives CDR1 SNHLY, CDR2 FYNNEI. V was clipped by 3 bases and J by 2 bases, with 3 bases between them. The CDR3 extends over 12 amino acids. The DNA for the CDR3 is TGTGCCAGCAGTGAGCTCACAGATACGCAGTATTTT. The encoded protein is CASSELTDTQYF.

This chain links TRBV4-2 with TRBJ2-5, with D possibly being TRBD2 (5 bases). CDR1 is LGHNA and CDR2 is YNFKEQ in the germline V gene. The CDR3 runs to 14 residues. V lost 0 bases and J 4 bases, leaving 9 bases between the germline ends. The CDR3 is CASSQERLAETQYF. The CDR3 bases are TGTGCCAGCAGCCAAGAGCGGCTAGCAGAGACCCAGTACTTC.

The chain uses TRBV5-4 and TRBJ2-2, with 8 nucleotides matching TRBD2. The CDR3 is 17 amino acids. Germline V gene data show CDR1 as SGHNT and CDR2 as YYREEE (reference sequence). V trimming: 0 bases; J trimming: 5 bases; junction bases outside the gene matches: 9. The CDR3 DNA sequence: TGTGCCAGCAGCTTGGATCTAGCGGGTGGTTTGACCGGGGAGCTGTTTTTT. This encodes CASSLDLAGGLTGELFF.

V is TRBV21-1 and J is TRBJ2-3. TRBV21-1 constitutes a pseudogene. There are 15 residues in the CDR3. The CDR3 nucleotides read TGTGCCACCATGGGGGGTAACAGGGTAGGAAATACGCAGTATTTT. Protein sequence: CATMGGNRVGNTQYF.

This chain links TRBV5-1 with TRBJ1-2; no firm D call. The V end lost 0 bases, the J end lost 9 bases, and 12 bases lay between the germline ends. The CDR3 loop spans 13 amino acids. Germline values: CDR1 SGHRS, CDR2 YFSETQ. In DNA, the CDR3 is TGCGCCAGCAGCTTGGACACCGCCTGGAGCTACACCTTC. It yields the protein CASSLDTAWSYTF.